This passage covers 10 T cell receptor beta chains from one sample sequenced in a study of OX40 agonist ivuxolimab in advanced cancers. Measured with immunoSEQ multiplex PCR; TCRdb has only the in-frame clones, and not every one. The table lists about 150,000 clones, about nine tenths of them singletons. The specimen comprised CD4+ or CD8+ T cells sorted from blood, sampled in a trial of the OX40 agonist ivuxolimab. Source of these receptors: an adult with an advanced solid tumor such as melanoma, head and neck, liver or kidney cancer.

The chain employs TRBV5-1 and TRBJ2-2, with TRBD1 as a possible D gene (6 bases). The CDR3 consists of 17 residues. Germline V gives CDR1 SGHRS, CDR2 YFSETQ. V was pared by 0 bases and J by 7 bases, with 19 bases between. The CDR3: CASSLGAFSGESGELFF. CDR3 coding DNA: TGCGCCAGCAGCTTGGGCGCTTTCTCAGGGGAGAGCGGGGAGCTGTTTTTT.

This sequence joins TRBV5-1 and TRBJ2-7; possibly TRBD1 for D (5 bases). CDR1 and CDR2 (germline): SGHRS, YFSETQ. The CDR3 sequence is 13 residues long. V was shortened by 4 bases and J by 2 bases, with 10 bases between the two germline ends. The DNA for the CDR3 is TGCGCCAGCAGCCTGGGGCCTACCTACGAGCAGTACTTC. Translating it yields CASSLGPTYEQYF.

This rearrangement joins TRBV12-5 to TRBJ2-2; weak D call: TRBD2 (6 bases). V lost 8 bases and J 3 bases, leaving 10 bases between the germline ends. Germline loops: CDR1 LGHNT, CDR2 FRNRAP. This CDR3 spans 13 amino acids. As DNA, the CDR3 is TGTGCTAGTTGGGAGGATGACACCGGGGAGCTGTTTTTT. As protein: CASWEDDTGELFF.

The chain recombines TRBV5-4 with TRBJ2-3; 11 positions match TRBD2. Germline CDR1 reads SGHNT; CDR2 reads YYREEE (reference sequence). The length of the CDR3 is 19 residues. Trimming removed 3 bases from V and 2 bases from J; junction bases left unmatched: 14. CDR3: CASSSGSGRAGVDTDTQYF. The CDR3 DNA is TGTGCCAGCAGCTCCGGTAGCGGGAGGGCCGGGGTGGACACAGATACGCAGTATTTT.

The chain has TRBV19 and TRBJ2-7; D possibly matches TRBD1 or TRBD2 (5 bases each). This CDR3 spans 15 amino acids. CDR1 is LNHDA, CDR2 SQIVND, per germline (reference sequence). V shed 4 bases and J shed 0 bases, with 13 bases lying between them. The CDR3 sequence is CASSNRWGSSYEQYF. The DNA of the CDR3 is TGTGCCAGTAGTAATCGTTGGGGGTCCTCCTACGAGCAGTACTTC.

The CDR3 DNA sequence: TGTGCCAGTAAGCCCCCGGGACACTCCTACGAGCAGTACTTC. It encodes CASKPPGHSYEQYF. The V gene is TRBV27, the J gene TRBJ2-7; D might be TRBD1 (6 bases). Deletions cut 9 bases from V and 0 bases from J, with 15 bases between. The germline CDR1 and CDR2 sequences are MNHEY and SMNVEV (reference sequence). There are 14 residues in the CDR3.

V is TRBV7-6 and J is TRBJ2-2; TRBD1 or TRBD2 may be the D gene (5 bases each). Germline-derived CDR1 and CDR2 are SGHVS and FNYEAQ. The CDR3 length is 13 residues. V was pared by 4 bases and J by 11 bases, with 14 bases between. The CDR3 reads CASSSSGARELFF. CDR3 coding DNA: TGTGCCAGCAGCTCATCCGGGGCCCGAGAGCTGTTTTTT.

This clone was counted between two and nine times. The rearrangement links TRBV30 to TRBJ2-5, with D unclear. The CDR3 sequence is 10 residues long. Germline CDR1 is GTSNPN and CDR2 is SVGIG (reference sequence). V lost 1 base and J lost 10, with 7 bases in between. The CDR3 nucleotides read TGTGCCTGGAGTGACATTGTCCAGTACTTC. Translated: CAWSDIVQYF.

CDR3 coding DNA: TGTGCCAGCAGCCACCCTAAATCGGGGGGGGCCTACGAGCAGTACTTC. It encodes CASSHPKSGGAYEQYF. The chain couples TRBV4-2 to TRBJ2-7, with 8 nucleotides matching TRBD2. V shed 3 bases and J 2 bases; nucleotides not matched to a gene: 9. The CDR3 length is 16 residues. Germline CDR1 and CDR2: LGHNA and YNFKEQ.

This chain joins TRBV13 and TRBJ1-6; a weak D match, TRBD1 (6 bases). Trimming cost V 0 bases and J 7 bases, with 22 bases left between them. The CDR3 sequence is 19 residues long. Per germline, CDR1 PRHDT and CDR2 FYEKMQ (reference sequence). The CDR3 sequence is CASSLGQGHGGYSNSPLHF. The CDR3, as DNA: TGTGCCAGCAGCTTAGGGCAGGGGCATGGGGGATATTCGAATTCACCCCTCCACTTT.